Listed here is a single T cell receptor beta chain. Its antigen specificity is not known. There are no base qualities to consult, and no much larger clone falls within one base. After removal of 9 bases from V and 11 bases from J, the junction retains 14 bases not matched to a gene. The CDR3, from cysteine to phenylalanine, totals 13 residues. The read is trimmed to its CDR3 DNA, 39 bases read in frame from base 1. From a lookup of the germline V gene (reference sequence), CDR1 and CDR2 are LNHNV and YYDKDF. Receptor libraries were prepared by 5' RACE. The sequencer listed for this sample is Illumina HiSeq 2500. A second PCR of about 6 to 12 cycles was performed with a sample-barcoded 5' primer and a J-beta primer mix. A template-switch 5' adaptor carrying 12 random nucleotides introduced a unique molecular identifier onto each TCR beta cDNA molecule. Each sample yielded at least 2.5 million CDR3-containing paired-end reads. First-strand cDNA synthesis was performed from all RNA using the Mint cDNA synthesis kit, with priming by a TRBC-specific oligonucleotide. All cDNA was treated with uracil-DNA glycosylase and then went through a first 18-cycle PCR with the universal primers M1SS and BC2_uni_R. Turning to the authors' computational methods: Normalization of each sample was performed by random selection of 1 million high-quality reads, each carrying a distinct molecular identifier. Reads sharing molecular identifiers were discarded rather than binned into consensus sequences. CDR3 identification, clonotype clustering and error correction used MiTCR with a Q25 quality threshold and the strictest error-elimination algorithm. A nonparametric unseen species model with Euler transformation was used to estimate a lower bound on total TCR beta diversity. Clones were called with MiXCR by TCRdb after fastp trimmed the public reads at Q25, and only in-frame beta chains were retained. Rows with one shared CDR3 protein collapse into an entry with the most common genes and DNA. For this entry, the V and J calls and clone size follow TCRdb and not the study's own pipeline. The sample records hundreds of thousands of distinct CDR3 sequences, 35% to 50% of which are singletons. The ten most abundant clones make up 15% to 20% of the sample.

These data come from a study of blood T cells in healthy people across ages (dated by TCRdb to 2014 to 2015). At the level of the whole study: In model experiments, template switching captured about one uniquely barcoded TCR beta cDNA molecule for every two T cells. To track age-related changes in TCR beta repertoire diversity, the study relied on deep sequencing normalized with unique cDNA molecular identifiers. Donors were grouped into four age groups: young (average about 15 years), middle-aged (around 39), aged (about 60) and long-lived (about 89). Donors of different ages were randomly distributed across sequencing lanes to avoid experimental bias. Using the same blood draw, the study looked at two additional independent replicas of 1 million unique cDNA reads for two donors, one aged 18 to 30 and the other aged 80 or older.

The paper as a whole reports these results and caveats: The long-lived group showed more naive CD4+ T cells, fewer expanded clones and increased TCR diversity than the aged group, suggesting age selection. Total diversity estimates from one million sequenced T cells were considered lower bounds and underestimates. As age increased, observed TCR beta diversity per million T cells dropped in a roughly linear way, and a significant reduction was already evident by age about 36. A strong correlation was found between observed TCR beta diversity and the percentage of naive T cells measured by flow cytometry. Since profiling was done on bulk unsorted PBMCs, naive and antigen-experienced compartments could not be conclusively compared. The CMV infection status of donors was not known, potentially confounding age-related changes in expanded clonotypes.

Donors were around 37 systemically healthy Caucasian individuals from Russia aged roughly 6 to 90 years. Each donor gave roughly 11 milliliters of peripheral blood, drawn into EDTA-treated Vacutainer tubes. PBMCs were isolated by Ficoll-Paque density-gradient centrifugation, with at least 7 million obtained per sample. Trizol reagent was used to extract total RNA from the PBMCs, yielding at least 5 micrograms per sample. The percentages of naive CD45RAhigh/CD27high T cells were determined by flow cytometry on a PBMC aliquot from every donor. This chain is built from TRBV15 and TRBJ2-5; the central 8 bases match TRBD2. Sequencing was carried out using blood. This TCR derives from an elderly man in good health. Here is the DNA: TGTGCCACAGGGACTAGAAGAGATAATGAGCAGTACTTC. The resulting protein is CATGTRRDNEQYF.